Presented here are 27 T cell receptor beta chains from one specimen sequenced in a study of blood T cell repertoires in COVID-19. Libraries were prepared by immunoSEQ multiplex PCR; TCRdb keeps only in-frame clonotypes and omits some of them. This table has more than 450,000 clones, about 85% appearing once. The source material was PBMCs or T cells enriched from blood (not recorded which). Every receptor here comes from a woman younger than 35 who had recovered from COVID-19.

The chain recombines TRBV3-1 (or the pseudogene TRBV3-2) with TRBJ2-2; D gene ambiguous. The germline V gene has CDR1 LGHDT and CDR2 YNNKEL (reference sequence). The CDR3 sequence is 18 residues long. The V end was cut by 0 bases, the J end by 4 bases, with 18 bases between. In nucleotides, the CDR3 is TGTGCCAGCAGCCAAGAACGTCGAAGGAACAGTATCACCGGGGAGCTGTTTTTT. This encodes CASSQERRRNSITGELFF.

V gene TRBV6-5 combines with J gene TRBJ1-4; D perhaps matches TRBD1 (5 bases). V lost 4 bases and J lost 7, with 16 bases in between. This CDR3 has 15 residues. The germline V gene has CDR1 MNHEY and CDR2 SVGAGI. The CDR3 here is CASSSPKTGGEKLFF. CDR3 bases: TGTGCCAGCAGTTCCCCGAAAACCGGGGGTGAAAAACTGTTTTTT.

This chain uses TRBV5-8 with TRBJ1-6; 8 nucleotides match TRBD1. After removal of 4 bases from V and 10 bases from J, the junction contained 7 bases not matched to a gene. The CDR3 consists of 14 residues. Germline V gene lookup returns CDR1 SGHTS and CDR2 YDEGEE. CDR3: CASSADRAWSPLHF. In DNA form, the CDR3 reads TGTGCCAGCAGCGCGGACAGGGCTTGGTCACCCCTCCACTTT.

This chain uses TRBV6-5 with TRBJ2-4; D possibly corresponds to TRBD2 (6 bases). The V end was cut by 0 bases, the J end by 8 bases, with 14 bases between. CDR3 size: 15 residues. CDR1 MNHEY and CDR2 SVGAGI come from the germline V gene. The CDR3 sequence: CASSYSAPSGDIQYF. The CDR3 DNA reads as TGTGCCAGCAGTTACTCAGCTCCCTCGGGGGACATTCAGTACTTC.

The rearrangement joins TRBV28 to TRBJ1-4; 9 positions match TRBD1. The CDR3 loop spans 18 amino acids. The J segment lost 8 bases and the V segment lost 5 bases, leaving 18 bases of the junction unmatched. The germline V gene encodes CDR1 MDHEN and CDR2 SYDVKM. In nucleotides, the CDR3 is TGTGCCAGCAGTATGCTATTCGAACCGGGACAGGGAGGCGAAAAACTGTTTTTT. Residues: CASSMLFEPGQGGEKLFF.

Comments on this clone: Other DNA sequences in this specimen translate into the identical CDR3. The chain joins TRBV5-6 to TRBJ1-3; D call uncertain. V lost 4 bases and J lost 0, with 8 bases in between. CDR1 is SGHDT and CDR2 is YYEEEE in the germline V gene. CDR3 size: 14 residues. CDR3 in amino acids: CASSLGISGNTIYF. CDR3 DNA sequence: TGTGCCAGCAGCCTGGGTATCTCTGGAAACACCATATATTTT.

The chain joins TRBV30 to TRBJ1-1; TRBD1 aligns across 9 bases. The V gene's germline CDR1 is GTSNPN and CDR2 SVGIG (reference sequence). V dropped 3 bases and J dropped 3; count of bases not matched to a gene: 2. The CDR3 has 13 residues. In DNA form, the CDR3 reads TGTGCCTGGAGGCGGGACAGGGACACTGAAGCTTTCTTT. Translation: CAWRRDRDTEAFF.

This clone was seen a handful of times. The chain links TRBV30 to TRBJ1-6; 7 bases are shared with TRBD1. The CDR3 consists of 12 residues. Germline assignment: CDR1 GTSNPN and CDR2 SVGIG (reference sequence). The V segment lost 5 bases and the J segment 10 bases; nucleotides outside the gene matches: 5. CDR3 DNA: TGTGCCTGGGAGGGGGCCCCCTCACCCCTCCACTTT. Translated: CAWEGAPSPLHF.

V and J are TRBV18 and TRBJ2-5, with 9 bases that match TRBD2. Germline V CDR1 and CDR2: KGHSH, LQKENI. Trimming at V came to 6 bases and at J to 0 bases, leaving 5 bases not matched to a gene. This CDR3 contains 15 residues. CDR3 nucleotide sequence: TGTGCCAGCTCGCCGACTAGCGGAAACCAAGAGACCCAGTACTTC. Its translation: CASSPTSGNQETQYF.

The CDR3 nucleotides read TGTGCCAGCAGCGTAGCAGGGGTGAGCTCTGGGGCCAACGTCCTGACTTTC. This sequence encodes CASSVAGVSSGANVLTF. The chain employs TRBV9 and TRBJ2-6; a weak D match, TRBD1 (6 bases). The CDR3 length is 17 residues. Deletions cut 0 bases from V and 0 bases from J, with 10 bases between. Germline CDR1 SGDLS, CDR2 YYNGEE.

The CDR3 coding sequence is TGTGCCAGCAGCACCCCGGGACAGGGTGGGTATGGCTACACCTTC. As protein: CASSTPGQGGYGYTF. The rearrangement uses TRBV28 and TRBJ1-2; 9 bases align to TRBD1. V lost 6 bases to trimming and J lost 5 bases; unmatched junction nucleotides: 10. The V gene's germline CDR1 is MDHEN and CDR2 SYDVKM. This CDR3 has 15 amino acids.

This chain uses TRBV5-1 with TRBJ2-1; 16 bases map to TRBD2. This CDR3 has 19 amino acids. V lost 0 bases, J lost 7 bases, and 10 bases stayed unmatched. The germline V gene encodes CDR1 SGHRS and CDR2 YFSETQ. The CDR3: CASSLDGTSGGAKENEQFF. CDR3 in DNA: TGCGCCAGCAGCTTGGACGGGACTAGCGGGGGGGCAAAGGAGAATGAGCAGTTCTTC.

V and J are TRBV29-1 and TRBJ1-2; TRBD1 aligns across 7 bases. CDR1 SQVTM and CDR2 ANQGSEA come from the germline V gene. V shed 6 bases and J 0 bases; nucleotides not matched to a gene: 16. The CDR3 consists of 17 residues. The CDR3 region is CSVLGRGPPLTNYGYTF. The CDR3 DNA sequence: TGCAGCGTCCTGGGAAGGGGGCCCCCTCTGACTAACTATGGCTACACCTTC.

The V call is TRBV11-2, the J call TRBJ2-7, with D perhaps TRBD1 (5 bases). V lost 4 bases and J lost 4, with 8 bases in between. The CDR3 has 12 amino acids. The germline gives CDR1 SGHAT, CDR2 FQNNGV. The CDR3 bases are TGTGCCAGCAGCTCCACAGGTTACGAGCAGTACTTC. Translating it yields CASSSTGYEQYF.

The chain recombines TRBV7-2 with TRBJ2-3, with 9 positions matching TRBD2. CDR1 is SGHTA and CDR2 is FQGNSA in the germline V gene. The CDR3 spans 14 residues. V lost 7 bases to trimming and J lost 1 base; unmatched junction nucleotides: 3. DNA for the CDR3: TGTGCCAGCAACAAGCGGGGGGGCACAGATACGCAGTATTTT. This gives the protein CASNKRGGTDTQYF.

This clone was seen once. This CDR3 is CASSHFRDSNSPLHF. Here the CDR3 DNA reads TGCGCCAGCAGCCACTTTCGGGACTCTAATTCACCCCTCCACTTT. V gene TRBV4-1 combines with J gene TRBJ1-6, with D perhaps TRBD1 (5 bases). V lost 3 bases and J 6 bases, leaving 12 bases between the germline ends. CDR1 and CDR2 (germline): MGHRA, YSYEKL. The CDR3 totals 15 residues.

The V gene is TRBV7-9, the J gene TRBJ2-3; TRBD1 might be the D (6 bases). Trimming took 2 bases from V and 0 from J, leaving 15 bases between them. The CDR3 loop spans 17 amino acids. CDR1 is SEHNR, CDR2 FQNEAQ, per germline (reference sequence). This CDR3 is CASSLPSDSQSTDTQYF. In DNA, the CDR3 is TGTGCCAGCAGCTTACCCTCGGACAGCCAGAGCACAGATACGCAGTATTTT.

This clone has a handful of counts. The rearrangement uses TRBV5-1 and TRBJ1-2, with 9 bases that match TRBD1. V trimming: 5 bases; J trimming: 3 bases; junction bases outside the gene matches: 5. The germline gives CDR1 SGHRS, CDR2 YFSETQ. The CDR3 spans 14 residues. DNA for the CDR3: TGCGCCAGCAGGGGGACAGGGACCTACTATGGCTACACCTTC. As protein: CASRGTGTYYGYTF.

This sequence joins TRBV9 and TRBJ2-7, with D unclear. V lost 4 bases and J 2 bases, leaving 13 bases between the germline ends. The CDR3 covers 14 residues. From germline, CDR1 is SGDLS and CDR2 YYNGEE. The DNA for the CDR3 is TGTGCCAGCAGCCCCCTTCAAACTGCCTACGAGCAGTACTTC. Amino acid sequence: CASSPLQTAYEQYF.

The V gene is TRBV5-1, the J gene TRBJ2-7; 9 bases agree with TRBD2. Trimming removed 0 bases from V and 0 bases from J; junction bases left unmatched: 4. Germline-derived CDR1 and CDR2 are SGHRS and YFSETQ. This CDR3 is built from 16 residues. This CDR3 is CASSLGGGGSSYEQYF. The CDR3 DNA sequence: TGCGCCAGCAGCTTGGGCGGGGGGGGATCCTCCTACGAGCAGTACTTC.

As DNA, the CDR3 is TGTGCCAGCAGTTTAGCAGGGGGCGACACTGAAGCTTTCTTT. This gives the protein CASSLAGGDTEAFF. The gene calls are TRBV28 and TRBJ1-1; 8 positions match TRBD1. CDR1 is MDHEN and CDR2 is SYDVKM in the germline V gene. CDR3 size: 14 residues. Trimming took 2 bases from V and 3 from J; bases not matched to a gene: 2.

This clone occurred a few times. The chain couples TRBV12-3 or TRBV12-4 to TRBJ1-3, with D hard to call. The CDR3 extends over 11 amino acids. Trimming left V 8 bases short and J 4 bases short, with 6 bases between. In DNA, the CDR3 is TGTGCCAGCGGCCCCGGAAACACCATATATTTT. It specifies CASGPGNTIYF.

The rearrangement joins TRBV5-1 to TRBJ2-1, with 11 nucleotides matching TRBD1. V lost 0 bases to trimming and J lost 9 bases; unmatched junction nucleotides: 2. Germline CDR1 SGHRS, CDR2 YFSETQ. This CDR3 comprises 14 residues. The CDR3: CASSLGTGGSEQFF. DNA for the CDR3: TGCGCCAGCAGCTTGGGGACAGGGGGCTCTGAGCAGTTCTTC.

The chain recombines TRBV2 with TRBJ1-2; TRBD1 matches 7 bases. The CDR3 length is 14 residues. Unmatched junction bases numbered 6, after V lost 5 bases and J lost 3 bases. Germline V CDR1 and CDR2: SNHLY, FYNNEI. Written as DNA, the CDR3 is TGTGCCAGCAGTCCCGACAGGGACTACTATGGCTACACCTTC. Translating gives CASSPDRDYYGYTF.

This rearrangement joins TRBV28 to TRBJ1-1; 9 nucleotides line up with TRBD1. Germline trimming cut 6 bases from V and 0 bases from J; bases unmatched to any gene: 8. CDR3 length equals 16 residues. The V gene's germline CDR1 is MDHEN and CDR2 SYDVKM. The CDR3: CASSPPYRGLNTEAFF. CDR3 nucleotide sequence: TGTGCCAGCAGCCCCCCCTACAGGGGGCTGAACACTGAAGCTTTCTTT.

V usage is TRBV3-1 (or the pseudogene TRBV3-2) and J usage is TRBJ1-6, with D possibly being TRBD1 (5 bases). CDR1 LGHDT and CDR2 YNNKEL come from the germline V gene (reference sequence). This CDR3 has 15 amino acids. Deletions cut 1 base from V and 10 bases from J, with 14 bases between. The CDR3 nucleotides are TGTGCCAGCAGCCAAGGGCGGGGGATCGGGTCACCCCTCCACTTT. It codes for CASSQGRGIGSPLHF.

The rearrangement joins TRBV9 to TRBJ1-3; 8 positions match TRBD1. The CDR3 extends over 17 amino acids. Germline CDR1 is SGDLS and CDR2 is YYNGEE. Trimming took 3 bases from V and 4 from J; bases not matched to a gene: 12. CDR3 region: CASSAGGLRGPGNTIYF. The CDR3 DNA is TGTGCCAGCAGCGCCGGGGGGCTCAGGGGGCCCGGAAACACCATATATTTT.